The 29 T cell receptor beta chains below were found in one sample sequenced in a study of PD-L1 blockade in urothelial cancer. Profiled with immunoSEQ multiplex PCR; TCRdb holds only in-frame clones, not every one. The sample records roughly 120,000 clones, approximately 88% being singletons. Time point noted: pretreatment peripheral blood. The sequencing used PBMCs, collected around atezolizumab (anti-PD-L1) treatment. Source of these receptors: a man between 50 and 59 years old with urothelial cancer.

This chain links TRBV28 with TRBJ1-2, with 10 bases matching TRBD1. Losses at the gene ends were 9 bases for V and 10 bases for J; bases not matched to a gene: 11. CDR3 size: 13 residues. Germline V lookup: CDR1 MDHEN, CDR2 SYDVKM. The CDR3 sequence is CASRQGAADDYTF. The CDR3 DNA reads TGTGCCAGTAGACAGGGGGCAGCGGACGACTACACCTTC.

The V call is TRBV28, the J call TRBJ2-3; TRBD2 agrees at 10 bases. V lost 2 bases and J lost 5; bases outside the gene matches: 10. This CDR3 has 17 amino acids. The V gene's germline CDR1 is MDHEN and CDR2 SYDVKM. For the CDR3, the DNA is TGTGCCAGCAGTTTACCGGGACTAGCGACCAGCGGAGATACGCAGTATTTT. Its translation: CASSLPGLATSGDTQYF. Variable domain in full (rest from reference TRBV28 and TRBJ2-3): DVKVTQSSRYLVKRTGEKVFLECVQDMDHENMFWYRQDPGLGLRLIYFSYDVKMKEKGDIPEGYSVSREKKERFSLILESASTNQTSMYLCASSLPGLATSGDTQYFGPGTRLTVL.

The CDR3 loop reads CASSPRGEVPKNIQYF. The DNA for the CDR3 is TGTGCCAGCAGTCCCAGGGGTGAAGTGCCCAAAAACATTCAGTACTTC. The chain employs TRBV28 and TRBJ2-4; tentative D call: TRBD1 (6 bases). The CDR3 is 16 residues long. Germline CDR1 MDHEN, CDR2 SYDVKM. Trimming shortened V by 5 bases and J by 2 bases, and 16 bases separated the two germline ends.

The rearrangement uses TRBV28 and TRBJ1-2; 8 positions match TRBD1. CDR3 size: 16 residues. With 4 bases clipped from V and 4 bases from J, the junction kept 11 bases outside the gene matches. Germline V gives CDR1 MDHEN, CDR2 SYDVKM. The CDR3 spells CASSSPLGQESYGYTF. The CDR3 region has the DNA TGTGCCAGCAGTTCGCCCCTGGGACAGGAGAGCTATGGCTACACCTTC.

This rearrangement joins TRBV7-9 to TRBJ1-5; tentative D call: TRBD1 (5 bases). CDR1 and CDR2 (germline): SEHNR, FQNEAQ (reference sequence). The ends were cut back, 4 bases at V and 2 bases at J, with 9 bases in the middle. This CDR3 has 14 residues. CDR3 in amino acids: CASSSTVGNQPQHF. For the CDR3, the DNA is TGTGCCAGCAGCTCGACAGTGGGCAATCAGCCCCAGCATTTT. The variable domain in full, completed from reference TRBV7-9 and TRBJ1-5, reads DTGVSQNPRHKITKRGQNVTFRCDPISEHNRLYWYRQTLGQGPEFLTYFQNEAQLEKSRLLSDRFSAERPKGSFSTLEIQRTEQGDSAMYLCASSSTVGNQPQHFGDGTRLSIL.

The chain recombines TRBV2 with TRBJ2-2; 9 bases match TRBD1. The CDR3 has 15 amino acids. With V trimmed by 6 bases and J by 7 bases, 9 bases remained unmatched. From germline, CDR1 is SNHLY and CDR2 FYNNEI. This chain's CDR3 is CASSPGTGQGGELFF. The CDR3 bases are TGTGCCAGCAGCCCCGGGACAGGGCAGGGCGGGGAGCTGTTTTTT.

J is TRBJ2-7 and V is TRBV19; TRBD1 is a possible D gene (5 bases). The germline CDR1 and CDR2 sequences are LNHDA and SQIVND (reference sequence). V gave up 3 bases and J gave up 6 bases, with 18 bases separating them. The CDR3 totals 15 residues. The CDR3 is CASSIWTSSAAEQYF. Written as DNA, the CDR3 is TGTGCCAGTAGTATTTGGACATCTTCGGCAGCCGAGCAGTACTTC.

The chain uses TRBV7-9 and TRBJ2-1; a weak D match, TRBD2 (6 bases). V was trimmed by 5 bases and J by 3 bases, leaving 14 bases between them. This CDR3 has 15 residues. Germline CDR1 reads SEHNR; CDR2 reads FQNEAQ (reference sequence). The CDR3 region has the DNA TGTGCCAGCAGCATCGGACTAACCAACTACAATGAGCAGTTCTTC. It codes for CASSIGLTNYNEQFF.

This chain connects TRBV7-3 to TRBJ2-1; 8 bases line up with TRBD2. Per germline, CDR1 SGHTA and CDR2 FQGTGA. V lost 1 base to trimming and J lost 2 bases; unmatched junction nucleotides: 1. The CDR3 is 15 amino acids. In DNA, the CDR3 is TGTGCCAGCAGCTTAAGTAGCGGGACCTACAATGAGCAGTTCTTC. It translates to CASSLSSGTYNEQFF.

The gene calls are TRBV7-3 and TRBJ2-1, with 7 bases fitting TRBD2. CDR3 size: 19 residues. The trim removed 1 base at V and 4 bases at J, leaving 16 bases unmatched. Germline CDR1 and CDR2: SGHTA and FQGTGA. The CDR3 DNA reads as TGTGCCAGCAGCTTAATCGGTGGCGGGAGAACCTCCAGATACAATGAGCAGTTCTTC. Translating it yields CASSLIGGGRTSRYNEQFF.

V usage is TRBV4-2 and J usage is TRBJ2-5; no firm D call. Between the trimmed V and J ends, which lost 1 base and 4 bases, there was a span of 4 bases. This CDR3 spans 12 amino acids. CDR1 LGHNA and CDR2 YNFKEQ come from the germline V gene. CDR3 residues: CASSQGGETQYF. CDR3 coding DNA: TGTGCCAGCAGCCAAGGAGGAGAGACCCAGTACTTC.

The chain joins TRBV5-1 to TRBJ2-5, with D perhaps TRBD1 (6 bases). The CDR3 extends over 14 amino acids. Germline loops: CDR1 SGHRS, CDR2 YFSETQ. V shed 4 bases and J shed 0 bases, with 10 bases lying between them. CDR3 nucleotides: TGCGCCAGCAGCCAAGGACAGCACCAAGAGACCCAGTACTTC. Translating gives CASSQGQHQETQYF.

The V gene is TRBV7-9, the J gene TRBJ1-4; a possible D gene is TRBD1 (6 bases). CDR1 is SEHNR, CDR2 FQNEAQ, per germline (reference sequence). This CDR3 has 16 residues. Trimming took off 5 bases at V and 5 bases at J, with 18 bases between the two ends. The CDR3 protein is CASSTQGSSANEKLFF. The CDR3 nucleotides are TGTGCCAGCAGCACACAGGGCTCCAGCGCGAATGAAAAACTGTTTTTT.

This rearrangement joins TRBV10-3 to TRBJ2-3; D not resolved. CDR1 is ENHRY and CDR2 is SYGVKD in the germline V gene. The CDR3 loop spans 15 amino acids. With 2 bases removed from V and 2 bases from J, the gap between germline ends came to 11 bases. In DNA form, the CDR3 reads TGTGCCATCAGTGAGATGGGCCCAGACACAGATACGCAGTATTTT. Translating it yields CAISEMGPDTDTQYF.

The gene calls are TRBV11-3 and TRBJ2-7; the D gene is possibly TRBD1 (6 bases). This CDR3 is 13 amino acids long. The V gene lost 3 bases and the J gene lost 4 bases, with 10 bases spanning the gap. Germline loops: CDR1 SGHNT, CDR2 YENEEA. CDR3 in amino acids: CASSFSQGYEQYF. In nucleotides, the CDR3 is TGTGCCAGCAGCTTTTCACAGGGTTACGAGCAGTACTTC. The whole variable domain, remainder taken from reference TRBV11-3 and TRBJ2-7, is EAGVVQSPRYKIIEKKQPVAFWCNPISGHNTLYWYLQNLGQGPELLIRYENEEAVDDSQLPKDRFSAERLKGVDSTLKIQPAELGDSAVYLCASSFSQGYEQYFGPGTRLTVT.

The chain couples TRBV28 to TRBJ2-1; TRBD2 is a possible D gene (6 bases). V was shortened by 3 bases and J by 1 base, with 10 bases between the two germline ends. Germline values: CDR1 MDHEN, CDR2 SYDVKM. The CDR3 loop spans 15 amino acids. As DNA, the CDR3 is TGTGCCAGCAGTTTCCTTAGCGGATCCTACAATGAGCAGTTCTTC. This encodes CASSFLSGSYNEQFF.

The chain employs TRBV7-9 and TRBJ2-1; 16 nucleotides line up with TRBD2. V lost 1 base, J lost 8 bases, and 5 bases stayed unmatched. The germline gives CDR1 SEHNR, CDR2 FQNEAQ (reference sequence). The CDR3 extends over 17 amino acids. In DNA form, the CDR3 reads TGTGCCAGCAGCTTAGATGGGACTAGCGGGAGGGCCCATGAGCAGTTCTTC. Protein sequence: CASSLDGTSGRAHEQFF.

The CDR3 region has the DNA TGTGCCTGGAGGATAGACAGGGGGAGATCTGGGGCCAACGTCCTGACTTTC. This gives the protein CAWRIDRGRSGANVLTF. The chain couples TRBV30 to TRBJ2-6; 9 bases map to TRBD1. Trimming cost V 3 bases and J 1 base; bases outside gene matches: 7. This CDR3 contains 17 residues. The germline V gene has CDR1 GTSNPN and CDR2 SVGIG (reference sequence).

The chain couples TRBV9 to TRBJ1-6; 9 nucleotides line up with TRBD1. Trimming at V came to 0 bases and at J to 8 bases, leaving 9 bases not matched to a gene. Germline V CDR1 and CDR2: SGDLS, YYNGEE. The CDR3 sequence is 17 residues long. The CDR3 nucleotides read TGTGCCAGCAGCGTAGAGGGACAGGGAGGCGAATATTCACCCCTCCACTTT. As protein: CASSVEGQGGEYSPLHF.

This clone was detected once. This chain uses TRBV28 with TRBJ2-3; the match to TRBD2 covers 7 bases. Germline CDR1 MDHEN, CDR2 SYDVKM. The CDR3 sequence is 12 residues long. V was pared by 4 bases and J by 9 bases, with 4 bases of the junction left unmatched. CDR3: CASSSWEGTQYF. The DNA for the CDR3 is TGTGCCAGCAGTTCTTGGGAGGGGACGCAGTATTTT.

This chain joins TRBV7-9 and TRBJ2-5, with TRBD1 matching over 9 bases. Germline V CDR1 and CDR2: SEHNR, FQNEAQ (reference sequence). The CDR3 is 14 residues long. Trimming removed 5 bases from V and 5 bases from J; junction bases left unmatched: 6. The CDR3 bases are TGTGCCAGCAGCAGGGACAGGGTTAGGGAGACCCAGTACTTC. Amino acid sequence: CASSRDRVRETQYF. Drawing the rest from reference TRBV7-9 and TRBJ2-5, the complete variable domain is DTGVSQNPRHKITKRGQNVTFRCDPISEHNRLYWYRQTLGQGPEFLTYFQNEAQLEKSRLLSDRFSAERPKGSFSTLEIQRTEQGDSAMYLCASSRDRVRETQYFGPGTRLLVL.

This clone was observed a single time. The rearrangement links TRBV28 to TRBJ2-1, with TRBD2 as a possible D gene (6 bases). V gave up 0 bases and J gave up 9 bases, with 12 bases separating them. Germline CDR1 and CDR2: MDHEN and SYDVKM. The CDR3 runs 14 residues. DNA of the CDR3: TGTGCCAGCAGTTTATGGGGGGAGCGGGCTGAGCAGTTCTTC. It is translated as CASSLWGERAEQFF.

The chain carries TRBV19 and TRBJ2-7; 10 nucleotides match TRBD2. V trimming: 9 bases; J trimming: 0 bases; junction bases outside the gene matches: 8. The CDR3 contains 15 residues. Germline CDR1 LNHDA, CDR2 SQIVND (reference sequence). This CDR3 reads CASKTSGASSYEQYF. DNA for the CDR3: TGTGCCAGCAAAACTAGCGGGGCCTCCTCCTACGAGCAGTACTTC.

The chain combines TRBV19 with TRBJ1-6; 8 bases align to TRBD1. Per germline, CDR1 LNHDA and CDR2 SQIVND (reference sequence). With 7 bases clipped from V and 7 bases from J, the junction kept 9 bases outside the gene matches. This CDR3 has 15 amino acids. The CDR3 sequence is CASTVGRQGNSPLHF. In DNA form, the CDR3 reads TGTGCCAGTACGGTCGGGAGACAGGGGAATTCACCCCTCCACTTT.

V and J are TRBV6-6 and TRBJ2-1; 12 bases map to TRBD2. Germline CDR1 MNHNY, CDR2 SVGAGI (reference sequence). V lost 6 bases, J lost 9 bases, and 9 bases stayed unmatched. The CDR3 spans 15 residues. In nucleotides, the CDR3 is TGTGCCAGCAGCCCCCGGACTAGCGGGATAGTTGAGCAGTTCTTC. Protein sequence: CASSPRTSGIVEQFF.

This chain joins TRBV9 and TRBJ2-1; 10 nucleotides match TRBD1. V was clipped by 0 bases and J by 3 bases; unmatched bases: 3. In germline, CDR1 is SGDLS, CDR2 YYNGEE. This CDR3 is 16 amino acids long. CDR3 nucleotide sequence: TGTGCCAGCAGCGTAGGGGACAGGGGTGACTACAATGAGCAGTTCTTC. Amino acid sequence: CASSVGDRGDYNEQFF. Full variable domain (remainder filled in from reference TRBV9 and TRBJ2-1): DSGVTQTPKHLITATGQRVTLRCSPRSGDLSVYWYQQSLDQGLQFLIQYYNGEERAKGNILERFSAQQFPDLHSELNLSSLELGDSALYFCASSVGDRGDYNEQFFGPGTRLTVL.

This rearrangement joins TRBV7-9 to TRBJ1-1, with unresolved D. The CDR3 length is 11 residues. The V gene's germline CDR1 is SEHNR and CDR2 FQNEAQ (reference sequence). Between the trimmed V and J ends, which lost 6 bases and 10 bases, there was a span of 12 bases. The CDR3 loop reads CASSDAYSAFF. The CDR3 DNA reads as TGTGCCAGCAGTGATGCGTATTCAGCTTTCTTT.

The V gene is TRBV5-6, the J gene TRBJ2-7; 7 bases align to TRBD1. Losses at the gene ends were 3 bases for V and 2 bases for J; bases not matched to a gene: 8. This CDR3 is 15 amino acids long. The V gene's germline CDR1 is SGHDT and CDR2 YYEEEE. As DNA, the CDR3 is TGTGCCAGCAGCTGGCGACAGGGTAACACCTACGAGCAGTACTTC. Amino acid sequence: CASSWRQGNTYEQYF. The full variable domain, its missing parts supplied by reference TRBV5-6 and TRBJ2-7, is DAGVTQSPTHLIKTRGQQVTLRCSPKSGHDTVSWYQQALGQGPQFIFQYYEEEERQRGNFPDRFSGHQFPNYSSELNVNALLLGDSALYLCASSWRQGNTYEQYFGPGTRLTVT.

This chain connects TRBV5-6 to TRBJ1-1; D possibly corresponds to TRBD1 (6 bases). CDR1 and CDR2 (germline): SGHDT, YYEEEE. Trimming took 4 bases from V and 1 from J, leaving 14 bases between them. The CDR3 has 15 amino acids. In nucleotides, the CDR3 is TGTGCCAGCAGCCCCCCGGACAGACAGAACACTGAAGCTTTCTTT. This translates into CASSPPDRQNTEAFF.